This entry features one T cell receptor beta chain sequence. The antigen is undetermined. Other DNA sequences within the sample encode an identical CDR3. Naivety among CD8 cells was defined by CD45RO negativity and positive CCR7 selection, thereby excluding terminally differentiated effector memory CD45RA+ cells. Study donors comprised healthy, HIV-negative adults devoid of recent acute infection or vaccination. Every subset's genomic DNA went evenly onto several immunoSEQ plates. Only in-frame clones appear in the TCRdb table, and some are missing; sequencing was by immunoSEQ multiplex PCR. The table records 2 million to 2.5 million clones, roughly 95% of them present only once. These data are taken from a study of shared clonotypes between healthy human individuals. The overall study: The study used three CD4 naive, three CD4 memory, two CD8 naive and one CD8 memory plate per donor.

Findings of the study overall: Donors were few, which limited the genetic and exposure-history diversity represented.

CDR1 MNHEY and CDR2 SMNVEV come from the germline V gene (reference sequence). Trimming pared 0 bases from V and 0 bases from J, leaving 12 bases between. CDR3 length: 16 amino acids. J is TRBJ2-7 and V is TRBV27; D assignment may be TRBD1 or TRBD2 (5 bases each). This sequence was found in a man between 18 and 29 years old in good health. The sequenced sample consisted of naive CD8+ T cells sorted from blood. The CDR3 reads CASSLSPGTASYEQYF. In DNA, the CDR3 is TGTGCCAGCAGTTTATCCCCCGGGACGGCCTCCTACGAGCAGTACTTC.